Listed here are 3 T cell receptor beta chains from one sample, sequenced in a study. TCRdb used MiXCR to reprocess the reads, holding one entry per CDR3 protein. The sample records about 1,400 distinct CDR3 sequences, approximately 21% being singletons. Material: CD8+ T cells (not recorded whether cultured). These receptors were collected from a female donor.

Of note for this clonotype: This is likely a read error, given that the CDR3 carries no conserved phenylalanine or tryptophan at its end. This chain uses TRBV4-2 with TRBJ2-1; TRBD2 agrees at 10 bases. From germline, CDR1 is LGHNA and CDR2 YNFKEQ. The CDR3 extends over 16 amino acids. CDR3 DNA sequence: TGTGCCAGCAGCCAAGATAGTAGCGGGGGGTACAATGGGCAGTTCTCC. This encodes CASSQDSSGGYNGQFS.

The chain carries TRBV7-9 and TRBJ2-1; no clear D gene. Trimming took off 1 base at V and 4 bases at J, with 8 bases between the two ends. CDR3 length: 14 residues. The germline V gene has CDR1 SEHNR and CDR2 FQNEAQ (reference sequence). CDR3 in amino acids: CASSLGDEYNEQFF. CDR3 coding DNA: TGTGCCAGCAGCTTAGGAGATGAGTACAATGAGCAGTTCTTC.

On this clonotype: A much larger clone is a single base away; this may be a read error. The chain joins TRBV5-1 to TRBJ1-1; D is undetermined. Germline CDR1 reads SGHRS; CDR2 reads YFSETQ. The CDR3 runs 15 residues. The CDR3 DNA reads as TGCGCCAGCAGCTTGGGTCCGGATCTGAACGCTGAAGCTTTCTTT. As protein: CASSLGPDLNAEAFF.